This T cell receptor beta chain comes out of a study of cytomegalovirus exposure and HLA in healthy donors. Study context: In an early release, HLA-typed donors contributed 90 million or so unique TCR sequences.

About this clone: Its antigen is currently unknown.

Germline lookup yields CDR1 SGHDT and CDR2 YYEEEE. Trimming removed 5 bases from V and 6 bases from J; junction bases left unmatched: 3. CDR3 length: 14 amino acids. Use of 60 Vbeta and 13 Jbeta primers characterized the PCR. Generated by immunoSEQ multiplex PCR, the TCRdb table keeps only in-frame clones and is missing some. The table lists about 200,000 clones, approximately 79% of them singletons. Study-level results: CMV serostatus stood as the only immune exposure information on hand.

The V and J genes are TRBV5-6 and TRBJ2-2; the match to TRBD1 covers 11 bases. The sample taken for sequencing was PBMCs. The receptor was isolated from a girl aged 10 to 17 in good health and CMV-seropositive. CDR3 bases: TGTGCCAGCAGAGGACAGGGGGCGGCCGGGGAGCTGTTTTTT. It encodes CASRGQGAAGELFF.